Below are 8 T cell receptor beta chains sequenced from a single sample in a study of blood T cell repertoires in COVID-19. The repertoire was sequenced with immunoSEQ multiplex PCR; TCRdb's copy has only in-frame clones and lacks some. The table records 90,000 to 130,000 clones, about two thirds of them present only once. The sequenced sample was peripheral blood. The receptors here all came from a woman between 40 and 55 years old with acute or convalescent COVID-19.

This clone appeared many times. The rearrangement links TRBV5-1 to TRBJ1-1; maybe TRBD1 (6 bases). The CDR3 contains 15 residues. From germline, CDR1 is SGHRS and CDR2 YFSETQ. V shed 0 bases and J shed 2 bases, with 11 bases lying between them. CDR3 DNA: TGCGCCAGCAGCTTGGTAATACAGGGAAACACTGAAGCTTTCTTT. As protein: CASSLVIQGNTEAFF.

Here the CDR3 DNA reads TGTGCCAGCAGTTCCCGGACAGGGTCCTACGAGCAGTACTTC. As protein: CASSSRTGSYEQYF. The V and J genes are TRBV6-5 and TRBJ2-7, with TRBD1 identical over 8 bases. The V segment lost 4 bases and the J segment 1 base; nucleotides outside the gene matches: 3. The germline V gene encodes CDR1 MNHEY and CDR2 SVGAGI. This CDR3 region has 14 residues.

This clone was counted between two and nine times. The rearrangement links TRBV19 to TRBJ1-4, with 8 positions matching TRBD1. V shed 10 bases and J 10 bases; nucleotides not matched to a gene: 5. CDR3 length: 11 residues. CDR1 and CDR2 (germline): LNHDA, SQIVND (reference sequence). The CDR3 bases are TGTGCCATCGGACAGGGTTTAAAACTGTTTTTT. This gives the protein CAIGQGLKLFF.

The chain joins TRBV3-1 (or the pseudogene TRBV3-2) to TRBJ1-6; 9 bases are a match to TRBD1. The CDR3 loop spans 14 amino acids. Germline V gene lookup returns CDR1 LGHDT and CDR2 YNNKEL (reference sequence). The V segment lost 6 bases and the J segment 10 bases; nucleotides outside the gene matches: 7. The CDR3 DNA follows: TGTGCCAGCAGACAGGGGGCGCAAAGATCACCCCTCCACTTT. Its translation is CASRQGAQRSPLHF.

This clone came up a few times. This sequence joins TRBV9 and TRBJ2-5; D is perhaps TRBD2 (7 bases). The CDR3 runs to 14 residues. Germline V CDR1 and CDR2: SGDLS, YYNGEE. V was cut by 2 bases and J by 5 bases, with 13 bases left in between. The CDR3 region has the DNA TGTGCCAGCAGCGTCGAGGGGGGGGCGGAGACCCAGTACTTC. It encodes CASSVEGGAETQYF.

The genes are TRBV5-6 and TRBJ2-1; 7 nucleotides align to TRBD1. Trimming at V came to 3 bases and at J to 9 bases, leaving 9 bases not matched to a gene. The CDR3 is 14 amino acids. Germline assignment: CDR1 SGHDT and CDR2 YYEEEE. CDR3 sequence: CASSSRDSLTEQFF. The CDR3 coding sequence is TGTGCCAGCAGCTCCCGGGACAGCCTTACTGAGCAGTTCTTC.

This chain connects TRBV6-5 to TRBJ2-3; TRBD1 matches at 7 bases. Per germline, CDR1 MNHEY and CDR2 SVGAGI. Losses at the gene ends were 2 bases for V and 3 bases for J; bases not matched to a gene: 2. This CDR3 spans 14 amino acids. The CDR3 DNA sequence: TGTGCCAGCAGTTACGGGGGACAGACAGATACGCAGTATTTT. Encoded protein: CASSYGGQTDTQYF.

A single count supports this clone. V gene TRBV5-4 combines with J gene TRBJ2-1, with TRBD1 identical over 9 bases. The trim removed 1 base at V and 8 bases at J, leaving 13 bases unmatched. Germline V CDR1 and CDR2: SGHNT, YYREEE (reference sequence). The length of the CDR3 is 17 residues. The CDR3 sequence: CASSLWGPYTGGDEQFF. In nucleotides, the CDR3 is TGTGCCAGCAGCTTGTGGGGCCCTTACACAGGGGGCGATGAGCAGTTCTTC.